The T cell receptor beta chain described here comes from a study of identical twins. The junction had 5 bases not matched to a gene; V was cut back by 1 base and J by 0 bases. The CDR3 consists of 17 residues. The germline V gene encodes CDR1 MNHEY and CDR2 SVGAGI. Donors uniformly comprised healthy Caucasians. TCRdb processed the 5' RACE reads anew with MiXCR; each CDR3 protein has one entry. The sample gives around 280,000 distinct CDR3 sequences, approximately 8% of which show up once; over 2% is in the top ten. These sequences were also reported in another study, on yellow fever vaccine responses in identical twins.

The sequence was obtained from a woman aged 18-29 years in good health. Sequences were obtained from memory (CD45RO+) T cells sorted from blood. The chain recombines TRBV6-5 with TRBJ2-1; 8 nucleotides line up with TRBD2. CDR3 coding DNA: TGTGCCAGCAGTTACTGGGGAGCGGGAGCCTCCTACAATGAGCAGTTCTTC. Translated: CASSYWGAGASYNEQFF.